A selection of T cell receptor beta chains follows, all from one sample in a study of shared clonotypes between healthy human individuals. Produced via immunoSEQ multiplex PCR; TCRdb's table is partial and in-frame only. The sample has about 380,000 clones; 96% are singletons. The sample consisted of memory CD8+ T cells sorted from blood. The receptors were sampled from a man younger than 40 in good health. Both conserved end residues are part of each CDR3. The order of the fields is V gene, D gene, J gene, CDR3 length, clone size, CDR3 protein, CDR3 DNA. A D gene is named only where the DNA matches it firmly. Clone size, where shown, is once, few, many, or a class for clones that have expanded.

TRBV30,NA,TRBJ1-2,13,NA,CAWRRESNYGYTF,TGTGCCTGGAGGAGAGAAAGTAACTATGGCTACACCTTC
TRBV28,TRBD1,TRBJ1-1,13,once,CATLQGGFPEAFF,TGTGCCACCCTACAGGGGGGTTTTCCTGAAGCTTTCTTT
TRBV30,NA,TRBJ2-1,11,once,CAWSVRNEQFF,TGTGCCTGGAGTGTACGCAATGAGCAGTTCTTC
TRBV11-3,NA,TRBJ1-3,13,NA,CASSLGTGNTIYF,TGTGCCAGCAGCTTAGGAACTGGAAACACCATATATTTT
TRBV4-1,TRBD2,TRBJ2-1,17,NA,CASSQDIQRGTYNEQFF,TGCGCCAGCAGCCAAGATATCCAGCGGGGGACCTACAATGAGCAGTTCTTC
TRBV10-3,NA,TRBJ2-2,11,NA,CAIGTTGELFF,TGTGCCATTGGAACCACCGGGGAGCTGTTTTTT
TRBV7-6,TRBD1,TRBJ2-1,15,NA,CASTSRGPGDNEQFF,TGTGCCAGCACCTCGAGGGGGCCCGGGGACAATGAGCAGTTCTTC
TRBV2,TRBD1,TRBJ2-5,14,NA,CASRDRGLQETQYF,TGTGCCAGCAGGGACAGGGGACTACAAGAGACCCAGTACTTC
TRBV10-3,NA,TRBJ1-5,12,NA,CAISEAGPPQHF,TGTGCCATCAGTGAAGCAGGCCCGCCCCAGCATTTT
TRBV7-9,NA,TRBJ2-1,17,NA,CASSFVGRRGSYNEQFF,TGTGCCAGCAGCTTTGTCGGGCGGAGGGGGTCCTACAATGAGCAGTTCTTC
TRBV10-3,NA,TRBJ1-3,13,NA,CAISEGGGNTIYF,TGTGCCATCAGCGAGGGTGGCGGAAACACCATATATTTT
TRBV18,TRBD2,TRBJ2-3,14,NA,CASSPTSGTDTQYF,TGTGCCAGCTCACCGACTAGCGGGACAGATACGCAGTATTTT
TRBV4-2,TRBD2,TRBJ2-3,16,NA,CASSQQTSGSRDTQYF,TGTGCCAGCAGCCAACAGACTAGCGGTAGTCGAGATACGCAGTATTTT
TRBV19,NA,TRBJ1-5,17,NA,CASSILGANPGNQPQHF,TGTGCCAGTAGTATACTAGGCGCAAACCCGGGGAATCAGCCCCAGCATTTT
TRBV5-6,NA,TRBJ1-1,13,few,CASSFSLDTEAFF,TGTGCCAGCAGCTTTTCCTTGGACACTGAAGCTTTCTTT
TRBV10-3,NA,TRBJ2-2,13,NA,CAVTGKEGGELFF,TGTGCCGTAACAGGGAAGGAGGGCGGGGAGCTGTTTTTT
TRBV28,NA,TRBJ1-5,15,NA,CASTVRRGSNQPQHF,TGTGCCAGCACGGTACGTCGGGGTAGCAATCAGCCCCAGCATTTT
TRBV15,NA,TRBJ1-4,16,NA,CATSRGGTTTNEKLFF,TGTGCCACCAGCAGAGGTGGGACAACAACTAATGAAAAACTGTTTTTT
TRBV5-1,TRBD1,TRBJ2-3,15,NA,CASSYRDSSTDTQYF,TGCGCCAGCAGCTACCGGGACAGCAGCACAGATACGCAGTATTTT
TRBV11-2,NA,TRBJ2-3,11,NA,CASSPLDTQYF,TGTGCCAGCAGCCCCCTAGATACGCAGTATTTT
TRBV10-3,NA,TRBJ2-5,15,NA,CAISPEGGSRETQYF,TGTGCCATCAGCCCCGAGGGAGGTAGCAGAGAGACCCAGTACTTC
TRBV5-1,NA,TRBJ1-5,14,NA,CASSLGVVGQPQHF,TGCGCCAGCAGCTTGGGAGTCGTCGGTCAGCCCCAGCATTTT
TRBV5-4,TRBD2,TRBJ2-1,15,NA,CASSYGTSGRNEQFF,TGTGCCAGCAGCTACGGGACTAGCGGGAGGAATGAGCAGTTCTTC
TRBV30,TRBD1,TRBJ2-7,14,NA,CAWSPGQWPYEQYF,TGTGCCTGGAGTCCGGGACAGTGGCCCTACGAGCAGTACTTC
TRBV10-1,TRBD1,TRBJ2-1,14,NA,CASSRDRAFNEQFF,TGCGCCAGCAGCCGGGACAGGGCCTTCAATGAGCAGTTCTTC
TRBV7-9,TRBD2,TRBJ2-1,17,NA,CAGSRTGLAGGKVEQFF,TGTGCCGGATCGCGAACGGGACTAGCGGGAGGAAAGGTTGAGCAGTTCTTC